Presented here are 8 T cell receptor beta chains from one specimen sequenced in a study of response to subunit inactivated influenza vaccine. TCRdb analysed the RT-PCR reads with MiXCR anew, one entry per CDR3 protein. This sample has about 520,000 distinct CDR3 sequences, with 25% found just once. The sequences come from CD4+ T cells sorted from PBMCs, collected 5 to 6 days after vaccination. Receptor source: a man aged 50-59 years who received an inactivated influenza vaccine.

The CDR3 nucleotides are TGCAGTGCTTACCAGGGGGGCCTCTCCTACGAGCAGTACTTC. This sequence encodes CSAYQGGLSYEQYF. The chain combines TRBV20-1 with TRBJ2-7; the D gene is possibly TRBD1 (7 bases). The CDR3 sequence is 14 residues long. Between the trimmed V and J ends, which lost 5 bases and 0 bases, there was a span of 14 bases. Germline CDR1 and CDR2: DFQATT and SNEGSKA (reference sequence).

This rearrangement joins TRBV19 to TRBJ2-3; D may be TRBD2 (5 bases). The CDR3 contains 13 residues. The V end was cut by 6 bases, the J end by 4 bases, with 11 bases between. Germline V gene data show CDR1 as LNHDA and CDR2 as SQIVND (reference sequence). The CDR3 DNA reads TGTGCCAGTAGGCTCAGGCGGGCAGATACGCAGTATTTT. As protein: CASRLRRADTQYF. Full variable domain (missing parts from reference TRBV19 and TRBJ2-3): DGGITQSPKYLFRKEGQNVTLSCEQNLNHDAMYWYRQDPGQGLRLIYYSQIVNDFQKGDIAEGYSVSREKKESFPLTVTSAQKNPTAFYLCASRLRRADTQYFGPGTRLTVL.

The CDR3 sequence: CASSGRELEKLFF. CDR3 DNA: TGCGCCAGCAGCGGGCGGGAGTTGGAAAAACTGTTTTTT. The chain combines TRBV4-1 with TRBJ1-4; D unresolved. CDR1 is MGHRA and CDR2 is YSYEKL in the germline V gene. The CDR3 loop spans 13 amino acids. V lost 5 bases to trimming and J lost 8 bases, with 12 bases between them.

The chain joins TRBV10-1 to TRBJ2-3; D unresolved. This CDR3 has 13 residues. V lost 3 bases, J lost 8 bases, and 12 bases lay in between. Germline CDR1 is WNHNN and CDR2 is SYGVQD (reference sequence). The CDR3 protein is CASSERVLGTQYF. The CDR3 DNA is TGCGCCAGCAGTGAACGAGTTTTGGGTACGCAGTATTTT.

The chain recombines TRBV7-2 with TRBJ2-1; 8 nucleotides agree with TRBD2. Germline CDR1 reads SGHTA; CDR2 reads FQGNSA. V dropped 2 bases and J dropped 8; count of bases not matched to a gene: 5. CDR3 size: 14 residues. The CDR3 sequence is CASSLTSGVYEQFF. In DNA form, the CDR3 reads TGTGCCAGCAGCTTAACTAGCGGTGTCTATGAGCAGTTCTTC.

CDR3 sequence (DNA): TGCGCCAGCAGCCAAGATTGGGGGGTGACAGGGGAAGCTTTCTTT. The encoded protein is CASSQDWGVTGEAFF. The chain couples TRBV4-1 to TRBJ1-1; 7 bases agree with TRBD1. After removal of 0 bases from V and 8 bases from J, the junction contained 9 bases not matched to a gene. CDR1 MGHRA and CDR2 YSYEKL come from the germline V gene. The length of the CDR3 is 15 residues.

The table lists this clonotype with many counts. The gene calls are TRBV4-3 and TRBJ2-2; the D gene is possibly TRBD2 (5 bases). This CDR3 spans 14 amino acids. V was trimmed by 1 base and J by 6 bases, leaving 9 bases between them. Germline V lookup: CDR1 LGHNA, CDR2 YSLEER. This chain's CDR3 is CASSQGGSAGELFF. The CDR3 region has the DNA TGCGCCAGCAGCCAAGGAGGGTCGGCCGGGGAGCTGTTTTTT.

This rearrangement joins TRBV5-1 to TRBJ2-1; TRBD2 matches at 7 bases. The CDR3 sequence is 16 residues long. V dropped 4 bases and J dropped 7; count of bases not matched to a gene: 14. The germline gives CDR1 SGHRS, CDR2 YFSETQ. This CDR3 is CASSVVSLNSGNEQFF. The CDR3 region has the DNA TGCGCCAGCAGCGTGGTATCCCTTAATAGCGGGAATGAGCAGTTCTTC.